This T cell receptor (beta chain) came from a study of regulatory T cells in long-lasting Graves disease. This sample's time point: newly diagnosed GD, antithyroid drugs for less than 3 months. Extracted PBMC RNA gave rise to the TCR library. Relying on iRepertoire HTBI primers and Arm-PCR of CDR3 regions, the team built TCR beta libraries. MiXCR, applied by TCRdb to the multiplex PCR reads, yields one record per CDR3 protein. The sample lists 400,000 to 550,000 distinct CDR3 sequences, more than 13% seen once, with about a sixth in the top ten. Another study also made use of these data, one on T cells in Graves' hyperthyroidism and ophthalmopathy.

The sample was peripheral blood mononuclear cells (PBMCs), taken at new diagnosis, from a patient treated with antithyroid drugs. The sequence derives from a woman aged 25 to 39 with Graves disease.

The CDR3 sequence is CAWSVIQGSGYTF. The CDR3 nucleotides read TGTGCCTGGAGTGTGATACAGGGGAGTGGCTACACCTTC. V gene TRBV30 combines with J gene TRBJ1-2; the match to TRBD1 covers 7 bases. This CDR3 spans 13 amino acids. Trimming took 0 bases from V and 7 from J; bases not matched to a gene: 5. Per germline, CDR1 GTSNPN and CDR2 SVGIG (reference sequence).